This TCR beta chain was captured in a study of blood T cells in healthy people across ages. Trimming took 6 bases from V and 3 from J; bases not matched to a gene: 13. Germline V gives CDR1 SQVTM, CDR2 ANQGSEA. The CDR3 runs 15 residues. Primed by a sample-barcoded 5' primer and a J-beta primer mix, a second PCR proceeded for roughly 6 to 12 cycles. Paired-end reads containing CDR3 totaled no fewer than 2.5 million for each sample. TCRdb independently ran MiXCR on the 5' RACE reads; one entry per CDR3 protein. Counted here are 710,000 or so distinct CDR3 sequences, roughly 32% occurring once; the ten biggest clones make up 15%. Findings of the study overall: Because sorting was not performed, PBMCs prevented conclusive naive versus antigen-experienced comparison.

This clonotype occurred a few times. Its antigen is currently unknown. This receptor was taken from a woman at least 80 years old in good health. J is TRBJ2-5 and V is TRBV29-1; 7 bases map to TRBD2. The sequenced sample was blood. This CDR3 reads CSVAAYGGGEETQYF. In DNA, the CDR3 is TGCAGCGTCGCGGCGTACGGGGGAGGGGAAGAGACCCAGTACTTC.